The source of this TCR beta chain is a study of blood T cells in healthy people across ages. Study conclusions and caveats: There was no known CMV status for donors, so expanded clonotype changes were possibly confounded. Age showed a roughly linear inverse relationship with TCR beta diversity per million T cells.

The study recruited healthy Caucasian donors from Russia who were aged about 6 to 90. Roughly 10 milliliters of peripheral blood were drawn from each donor. About this clonotype itself: Antigen specificity is unknown.

With a J-beta primer mix and a sample-barcoded 5' primer, a second PCR ran 7 to 11 cycles. TCRdb passed the 5' RACE reads through MiXCR, listing each CDR3 protein once. The repertoire holds hundreds of thousands of distinct CDR3 sequences, with around 50% as singletons. The CDR3 totals 15 residues. Germline CDR1 and CDR2: SNHLY and FYNNEI. The germline V and J ends were trimmed by 2 bases and 0 bases, with 10 bases remaining between them. The chain couples TRBV2 to TRBJ1-1; no clear D. The receptor comes from an elderly man in good health. Sequenced material: blood. The CDR3 here is CASSEIRNLNTEAFF. In nucleotides, the CDR3 is TGTGCCAGCAGTGAAATAAGGAACCTGAACACTGAAGCTTTCTTT. The complete variable domain, with remaining parts taken from reference TRBV2 and TRBJ1-1, reads EPEVTQTPSHQVTQMGQEVILRCVPISNHLYFYWYRQILGQKVEFLVSFYNNEISEKSEIFDDQFSVERPDGSNFTLKIRSTKLEDSAMYFCASSEIRNLNTEAFFGQGTRLTVV.